The source of this T cell receptor beta chain is a study of blood T cell repertoires in COVID-19. Authors' processing steps: Reference gene primer amplification gave nucleated cell count estimates. The data were produced by immunoSEQ multiplex PCR, yet TCRdb's version contains in-frame clones alone and is incomplete. The V and J calls and the clone size are those of that table, but D and trimming were determined from the DNA. The sample contains about 140,000 clones, about 80% of which appear only once. The sample consisted of peripheral blood. This TCR was sampled from a man between 70 and 80 years old who had recovered from COVID-19.

The CDR3 DNA reads as TGCAGCGTTGCCTACCAAGGGGTTCGGGACGAGCAGTACTTC. Residues: CSVAYQGVRDEQYF. The V gene is TRBV29-1, the J gene TRBJ2-7; D is possibly TRBD1 (5 bases). Germline CDR1 and CDR2: SQVTM and ANQGSEA. V was trimmed by 4 bases and J by 5 bases, leaving 18 bases between them. This CDR3 is 14 amino acids long.